What follows are 23 T cell receptor beta chains derived from one specimen sequenced in a study of immune cell composition in non-small cell lung cancer. Assay: immunoSEQ multiplex PCR; the TCRdb copy retains only in-frame clones and omits some. The sample yields thousands of clones, under 85% seen once. The sample was lung tumor tissue. The source is a human donor with non-small cell lung cancer.

V is TRBV7-9 and J is TRBJ2-1; possibly TRBD1 for D (5 bases). The CDR3 is made up of 14 amino acids. The germline V and J ends were trimmed by 1 base and 6 bases, with 10 bases remaining between them. Looked up from germline, CDR1 is SEHNR and CDR2 is FQNEAQ (reference sequence). CDR3 residues: CASSLGGALNEQFF. CDR3 DNA sequence: TGTGCCAGCAGCTTAGGTGGGGCGCTCAATGAGCAGTTCTTC.

The rearrangement uses TRBV19 and TRBJ1-1; unclear D gene. The CDR3 is made up of 14 amino acids. Deletions cut 6 bases from V and 1 base from J, with 12 bases between. Germline V lookup: CDR1 LNHDA, CDR2 SQIVND (reference sequence). The CDR3 nucleotides read TGTGCCAGTAGCCACCCGACGGGGAACACTGAAGCTTTCTTT. Its translation: CASSHPTGNTEAFF.

The rearrangement uses TRBV30 and TRBJ1-4; D gene uncertain. Germline CDR1 GTSNPN, CDR2 SVGIG (reference sequence). This CDR3 region has 13 residues. V was clipped by 3 bases and J by 8 bases, with 13 bases between them. The CDR3 DNA follows: TGTGCCTGGAGCAGTTTGGCGGGCGAAAAACTGTTTTTT. Protein product: CAWSSLAGEKLFF.

The rearrangement uses TRBV7-8 and TRBJ2-7; 7 nucleotides line up with TRBD2. V trimming: 8 bases; J trimming: 2 bases; junction bases outside the gene matches: 6. Germline V gene data show CDR1 as SGHVS and CDR2 as FQNEAQ. The CDR3 runs 13 residues. The CDR3 sequence is CASGREGAYEQYF. CDR3 sequence (DNA): TGTGCCAGCGGAAGGGAGGGCGCCTACGAGCAGTACTTC.

The V gene is TRBV11-2, the J gene TRBJ2-7, with 7 bases fitting TRBD2. This CDR3 spans 15 amino acids. The V gene end was trimmed by 4 bases and the J gene end by 3 bases; junction bases not matched to a gene: 9. The germline V gene encodes CDR1 SGHAT and CDR2 FQNNGV. DNA of the CDR3: TGTGCCAGCAGCTCCCTGGGAGGGGCAGACTACGAGCAGTACTTC. As protein: CASSSLGGADYEQYF.

This clone turned up a few times. J is TRBJ2-7 and V is TRBV5-1; D remains ambiguous. This CDR3 comprises 11 residues. V was cut by 0 bases and J by 5 bases, with 3 bases left in between. Germline V CDR1 and CDR2: SGHRS, YFSETQ. CDR3 nucleotide sequence: TGCGCCAGCAGCTTGGGACACGAGCAGTACTTC. Translation: CASSLGHEQYF.

This chain connects TRBV5-7 to TRBJ2-7; D perhaps matches TRBD2 (5 bases). TRBV5-7 is an open reading frame, and its role is uncertain. The V end lost 0 bases, the J end lost 0 bases, and 10 bases lay between the germline ends. The CDR3 contains 15 residues. The CDR3 is CASSLAGIYSYEQYF. The CDR3 DNA reads TGTGCCAGCAGCTTGGCCGGGATATACTCCTACGAGCAGTACTTC.

This clone occurred a few times. The gene calls are TRBV6-5 and TRBJ1-3, with 7 nucleotides matching TRBD1. The CDR3 is 15 amino acids. Trimming removed 6 bases from V and 1 base from J; junction bases left unmatched: 6. The V gene's germline CDR1 is MNHEY and CDR2 SVGAGI. The CDR3 reads CASRAGQTSGNTIYF. The DNA of the CDR3 is TGTGCCAGCAGAGCGGGACAGACGTCTGGAAACACCATATATTTT.

The sample holds one count of this clone. The chain has TRBV5-1 and TRBJ2-6; D is unresolved. Trimming cost V 2 bases and J 1 base, with 10 bases left between them. The CDR3 length is 16 residues. The germline CDR1 and CDR2 sequences are SGHRS and YFSETQ. The CDR3 loop reads CASSFLPGSGANVLTF. CDR3 DNA: TGCGCCAGCAGCTTCCTTCCCGGGTCTGGGGCCAACGTCCTGACTTTC.

The chain combines TRBV19 with TRBJ2-5; 8 nucleotides align to TRBD1. Germline V gives CDR1 LNHDA, CDR2 SQIVND (reference sequence). The CDR3 totals 16 residues. Trimming removed 3 bases from V and 2 bases from J; junction bases left unmatched: 8. This chain's CDR3 is CASSIGGRGRQETQYF. Here the CDR3 DNA reads TGTGCCAGTAGTATTGGCGGCAGGGGGCGGCAAGAGACCCAGTACTTC.

There are a few counts of this clone. V and J are TRBV5-5 and TRBJ1-5; maybe TRBD1 (5 bases). The germline V and J ends were trimmed by 0 bases and 3 bases, with 7 bases remaining between them. Per germline, CDR1 SGHKS and CDR2 YYEKEE (reference sequence). There are 14 residues in the CDR3. CDR3 in amino acids: CASSLVGDNQPQHF. For the CDR3, the DNA is TGTGCCAGCAGCTTGGTAGGGGACAATCAGCCCCAGCATTTT.

J is TRBJ1-5 and V is TRBV30; no reliable D call. Germline V gene sequence: CDR1 GTSNPN, CDR2 SVGIG (reference sequence). The length of the CDR3 is 12 residues. Trimming stripped 8 bases from V and 4 bases from J, with 12 bases between. The CDR3 DNA is TGTGCCCCGGTGGGCTGGAATCAGCCCCAGCATTTT. Encoded protein: CAPVGWNQPQHF.

This clone has more than one count but fewer than ten. The junction does not match germline at one end; this may be a read error. V usage is TRBV29-1 and J usage is TRBJ1-1; no clear D gene. The CDR3 totals 9 residues. Germline V gene lookup returns CDR1 SQVTM and CDR2 ANQGSEA. The CDR3, as DNA: TGCAGCGTTGAAGTCCCGGTTACGTTT. Translating gives CSVEVPVTF.

In DNA, the CDR3 is TGTGCCGGACAGGGTCTTTCTGGAAACACCATATATTTT. It yields the protein CAGQGLSGNTIYF. The J gene is TRBJ1-3, the V gene TRBV30; 8 nucleotides match TRBD1. This CDR3 is 13 amino acids long. Per the germline V gene, CDR1 is GTSNPN and CDR2 is SVGIG (reference sequence). After removal of 8 bases from V and 1 base from J, the junction contained 4 bases not matched to a gene.

The chain combines TRBV6-5 with TRBJ1-1; 7 bases are shared with TRBD1. CDR3 length equals 16 residues. V lost 2 bases and J lost 1; bases outside the gene matches: 7. Germline V CDR1 and CDR2: MNHEY, SVGAGI. DNA for the CDR3: TGTGCCAGCAGTTACCTGTTTAGACAGGGGAACACTGAAGCTTTCTTT. It is translated as CASSYLFRQGNTEAFF.

CDR3 loop: CASSYSTRGLNTEAFF. CDR3 coding DNA: TGTGCCAGCAGTTACTCGACAAGGGGGCTGAACACTGAAGCTTTCTTT. The chain employs TRBV6-5 and TRBJ1-1; 7 bases map to TRBD1. In germline, CDR1 is MNHEY, CDR2 SVGAGI. CDR3 size: 16 residues. V gave up 0 bases and J gave up 0 bases; unmatched junction bases: 4.

The genes are TRBV9 and TRBJ2-3; D gene unclear. Trimming removed 0 bases at V and 2 bases at J, with 10 bases between. Germline V gene data show CDR1 as SGDLS and CDR2 as YYNGEE. The CDR3 is 15 residues long. CDR3 DNA sequence: TGTGCCAGCAGCGTAGGGGCGGCCACCACAGATACGCAGTATTTT. Its translation: CASSVGAATTDTQYF.

This clone was counted a single time. The chain has TRBV7-8 and TRBJ1-1; D unresolved. The CDR3 length is 16 residues. V lost 5 bases and J 4 bases, leaving 20 bases between the germline ends. Germline CDR1 reads SGHVS; CDR2 reads FQNEAQ. CDR3 bases: TGTGCCAGCAGCCCTAGGGCGGCCAATTCAGTCACTGAAGCTTTCTTT. This encodes CASSPRAANSVTEAFF. Based on the CDR3 plus reference TRBV7-8 and TRBJ1-1, the full variable domain is GAGVSQSPRYKVAKRGQDVALRCDPISGHVSLFWYQQALGQGPEFLTYFQNEAQLDKSGLPSDRFFAERPEGSVSTLKIQRTQQEDSAVYLCASSPRAANSVTEAFFGQGTRLTVV.

The gene calls are TRBV5-1 and TRBJ1-4; the D is unclear. The CDR3 runs to 14 residues. The germline V gene encodes CDR1 SGHRS and CDR2 YFSETQ. V lost 0 bases to trimming and J lost 8 bases, with 11 bases between them. This CDR3 is CASSLDPDKEKLFF. In nucleotides, the CDR3 is TGCGCCAGCAGCTTGGATCCTGATAAGGAAAAACTGTTTTTT. The variable domain in full, completed from reference TRBV5-1 and TRBJ1-4, reads KAGVTQTPRYLIKTRGQQVTLSCSPISGHRSVSWYQQTPGQGLQFLFEYFSETQRNKGNFPGRFSGRQFSNSRSEMNVSTLELGDSALYLCASSLDPDKEKLFFGSGTQLSVL.

The chain carries TRBV7-9 and TRBJ1-2; D gene unclear. The V gene's germline CDR1 is SEHNR and CDR2 FQNEAQ (reference sequence). The CDR3 loop spans 13 amino acids. The V gene lost 1 base and the J gene lost 8 bases, with 11 bases spanning the gap. The CDR3 DNA reads TGTGCCAGCAGCTTAGTACTCTCGTCAGGCTACACCTTC. Residues: CASSLVLSSGYTF.

The chain carries TRBV19 and TRBJ2-7; the D is unclear. This CDR3 spans 15 amino acids. Germline CDR1 LNHDA, CDR2 SQIVND (reference sequence). The V end was cut by 3 bases, the J end by 2 bases, with 14 bases between. In DNA form, the CDR3 reads TGTGCCAGTAGTATTAGAGAGGAACGTACCTACGAGCAGTACTTC. This codes for CASSIREERTYEQYF.

This rearrangement joins TRBV28 to TRBJ2-7; the match to TRBD1 covers 8 bases. Unmatched junction bases numbered 9, after V lost 5 bases and J lost 6 bases. CDR1 and CDR2 from the germline V gene are MDHEN and SYDVKM. The CDR3 has 14 residues. The CDR3 nucleotides read TGTGCCAGCAGTCGGACAGGGATTTTCTCCGAGCAGTACTTC. This gives the protein CASSRTGIFSEQYF. The full variable domain, with the rest looked up from reference TRBV28 and TRBJ2-7, is DVKVTQSSRYLVKRTGEKVFLECVQDMDHENMFWYRQDPGLGLRLIYFSYDVKMKEKGDIPEGYSVSREKKERFSLILESASTNQTSMYLCASSRTGIFSEQYFGPGTRLTVT.

J is TRBJ1-1 and V is TRBV29-1; 9 positions match TRBD1. This CDR3 is built from 13 residues. Trimming took 7 bases from V and 4 from J; bases not matched to a gene: 7. Germline assignment: CDR1 SQVTM and CDR2 ANQGSEA. The DNA for the CDR3 is TGCAGCGCGGGGACAGGGTGGGGCACTGAAGCTTTCTTT. It yields the protein CSAGTGWGTEAFF. The entire variable domain, with the rest obtained from reference TRBV29-1 and TRBJ1-1, is as follows: SAVISQKPSRDICQRGTSLTIQCQVDSQVTMMFWYRQQPGQSLTLIATANQGSEATYESGFVIDKFPISRPNLTFSTLTVSNMSPEDSSIYLCSAGTGWGTEAFFGQGTRLTVV.